One sample yielded the 2 T cell receptor beta chains listed below, sequenced in a study of regulatory T cells in long-lasting Graves disease. Time point noted: newly diagnosed GD, antithyroid drugs for less than 3 months. RNA extracted from PBMCs served as the sequencing template. Combining iRepertoire HTBI primers with Arm-PCR of CDR3 regions, the authors built TCR beta libraries. Via MiXCR, TCRdb re-called the multiplex PCR reads, giving one row per CDR3 protein. The sample lists over 500,000 distinct CDR3 sequences, 15% to 20% occurring once. This same sample was also taken into another study, of T cells in Graves' hyperthyroidism and ophthalmopathy.

This specimen consisted of peripheral blood mononuclear cells (PBMCs), obtained at new diagnosis, from a patient treated with antithyroid drugs. The receptors derive from a young man with Graves disease.

The chain has TRBV24-1 and TRBJ2-3; unclear D gene. The CDR3 contains 13 residues. V gave up 5 bases and J gave up 1 base, with 6 bases separating them. CDR1 is KGHDR, CDR2 SFDVKD, per germline. CDR3 residues: CATSGPGTDTQYF. The CDR3 DNA is TGTGCCACCAGTGGTCCGGGCACAGATACGCAGTATTTT.

This clonotype has more than one count but fewer than ten. The chain carries TRBV29-1 and TRBJ2-6; TRBD1 might be the D (6 bases). Germline CDR1 reads SQVTM; CDR2 reads ANQGSEA. The CDR3 sequence is 14 residues long. Trimming pared 6 bases from V and 1 base from J, leaving 10 bases between. The CDR3 region is CSVGHLSGANVLTF. The CDR3 bases are TGCAGCGTGGGACATTTATCTGGGGCCAACGTCCTGACTTTC.